These 25 T cell receptor beta chains originate from one sample sequenced in a study of blood T cell repertoires in COVID-19. The table came from immunoSEQ multiplex PCR; TCRdb's copy has only in-frame clones and leaves some out. The top ten clones hold roughly a sixth of a sample with more than 85,000 clones, around 87% of them seen once. The material sequenced was peripheral blood. The origin of the receptors is a human donor in a cohort sampled during active COVID-19.

This sequence joins TRBV7-2 and TRBJ2-2, with 9 bases aligning to TRBD1. Trimming took 5 bases from V and 2 from J; bases not matched to a gene: 6. This CDR3 comprises 16 residues. Germline V gene data show CDR1 as SGHTA and CDR2 as FQGNSA. CDR3: CASSPMDRGNTGELFF. CDR3 nucleotide sequence: TGTGCCAGCAGCCCGATGGACAGGGGAAACACCGGGGAGCTGTTTTTT.

The genes are TRBV4-2 and TRBJ2-7, with D perhaps TRBD2 (5 bases). This CDR3 spans 15 amino acids. The V gene lost 1 base and the J gene lost 7 bases, with 17 bases spanning the gap. Germline-derived CDR1 and CDR2 are LGHNA and YNFKEQ. DNA of the CDR3: TGTGCCAGCAGCCAAGGTACCAGCCTAAGAGGGGAGCAGTACTTC. Translation gives CASSQGTSLRGEQYF.

The V gene is TRBV5-8, the J gene TRBJ2-2, with a tentative D call TRBD1 (6 bases). Trimming cost V 0 bases and J 5 bases, with 11 bases left between them. The germline gives CDR1 SGHTS, CDR2 YDEGEE. CDR3 size: 15 residues. CDR3 protein: CASSLGGLRTGELFF. DNA of the CDR3: TGTGCCAGCAGCTTGGGGGGGCTGCGGACCGGGGAGCTGTTTTTT.

The J gene is TRBJ1-2, the V gene TRBV7-2; 10 positions agree with TRBD1. J gave up 9 bases and V 6 bases, and 10 bases lay outside the gene matches. This CDR3 contains 14 residues. Germline values: CDR1 SGHTA, CDR2 FQGNSA. CDR3 in amino acids: CASRSPPGQGSYTF. CDR3 in DNA: TGTGCCAGCAGATCACCCCCGGGACAGGGGAGCTACACCTTC.

This chain uses TRBV4-2 with TRBJ1-1; D call uncertain. Germline V lookup: CDR1 LGHNA, CDR2 YNFKEQ. CDR3 size: 16 residues. V lost 0 bases and J 4 bases, leaving 15 bases between the germline ends. CDR3 sequence: CASSQDPGFEGTEAFF. DNA of the CDR3: TGTGCCAGCAGCCAAGATCCCGGATTTGAGGGCACTGAAGCTTTCTTT.

This chain uses TRBV2 with TRBJ1-6; 10 positions match TRBD1. With V trimmed by 6 bases and J by 8 bases, 4 bases remained unmatched. Germline V lookup: CDR1 SNHLY, CDR2 FYNNEI. The CDR3 runs to 14 residues. The CDR3: CASRGQGDHSPLHF. The CDR3 coding sequence is TGTGCCAGCAGAGGACAGGGGGATCATTCACCCCTCCACTTT.

The CDR3 sequence is CASSFRGGGYLGSYNEQFF. CDR3 in DNA: TGTGCCAGCAGCTTCCGGGGGGGCGGATACTTGGGCTCCTACAATGAGCAGTTCTTC. This chain links TRBV7-8 with TRBJ2-1; TRBD2 agrees at 8 bases. The junction had 13 bases not matched to a gene; V was cut back by 3 bases and J by 0 bases. The CDR3 extends over 19 amino acids. The V gene's germline CDR1 is SGHVS and CDR2 FQNEAQ.

J is TRBJ1-6 and V is TRBV6-2 or TRBV6-3; 7 bases map to TRBD1. Germline V gene lookup returns CDR1 MNHEY and CDR2 SVGEGT. Trimming cost V 6 bases and J 10 bases; bases outside gene matches: 15. The length of the CDR3 is 16 residues. CDR3 protein: CASSPTRQGTRSPLHF. The CDR3 nucleotides are TGTGCCAGCAGCCCTACCCGACAGGGAACACGATCACCCCTCCACTTT.

This clone occurred once. CDR3 nucleotides: TGTGCCAGCAGTTACTCCGCCGGGGGGACTGAAGCTTTCTTT. Translated, it gives CASSYSAGGTEAFF. This rearrangement joins TRBV6-6 to TRBJ1-1; possible D gene TRBD1, 5 bases. Looked up from germline, CDR1 is MNHNY and CDR2 is SVGAGI (reference sequence). The germline V and J ends were trimmed by 0 bases and 5 bases, with 10 bases remaining between them. This CDR3 is 14 amino acids long.

This chain uses TRBV6-5 with TRBJ1-2; D is undetermined. V lost 0 bases and J lost 4, with 9 bases in between. The CDR3 length is 14 residues. The germline V gene has CDR1 MNHEY and CDR2 SVGAGI. CDR3 sequence: CASSYSAHTYGYTF. The CDR3 region has the DNA TGTGCCAGCAGTTACTCGGCACACACCTATGGCTACACCTTC.

The count of this clone is one. The chain has TRBV7-9 and TRBJ1-4; TRBD1 aligns across 7 bases. This CDR3 has 13 amino acids. Trimming took 5 bases from V and 7 from J; bases not matched to a gene: 4. CDR1 and CDR2 (germline): SEHNR, FQNEAQ (reference sequence). The CDR3 sequence: CASSPDRVEKLFF. CDR3 DNA sequence: TGTGCCAGCAGCCCTGACAGGGTTGAAAAACTGTTTTTT. Full variable domain (rest looked up from reference TRBV7-9 and TRBJ1-4): DTGVSQNPRHKITKRGQNVTFRCDPISEHNRLYWYRQTLGQGPEFLTYFQNEAQLEKSRLLSDRFSAERPKGSFSTLEIQRTEQGDSAMYLCASSPDRVEKLFFGSGTQLSVL.

The chain couples TRBV11-2 to TRBJ2-5, with D tentatively TRBD2 (5 bases). The V gene's germline CDR1 is SGHAT and CDR2 FQNNGV. The V gene lost 1 base and the J gene lost 2 bases, with 8 bases spanning the gap. This CDR3 has 14 residues. The chain's CDR3 is CASSLGLSQETQYF. The CDR3 DNA follows: TGTGCCAGCAGCTTAGGACTATCACAAGAGACCCAGTACTTC.

The chain carries TRBV19 and TRBJ2-5, with a tentative D call TRBD1 (6 bases). CDR3 size: 14 residues. The germline gives CDR1 LNHDA, CDR2 SQIVND (reference sequence). Trimming took off 2 bases at V and 0 bases at J, with 7 bases between the two ends. Here the CDR3 DNA reads TGTGCCAGTAGTATAAGGGACAACCAAGAGACCCAGTACTTC. Translation gives CASSIRDNQETQYF.

The chain combines TRBV4-1 with TRBJ2-1, with TRBD2 identical over 13 bases. Germline loops: CDR1 MGHRA, CDR2 YSYEKL. CDR3 size: 16 residues. Trimming at V came to 0 bases and at J to 6 bases, leaving 2 bases not matched to a gene. The CDR3 region has the DNA TGCGCCAGCAGCCAAGATGGGACTAGCGGGATCAATGAGCAGTTCTTC. Encoded protein: CASSQDGTSGINEQFF.

In its sample, this clone was seen a few times. The chain recombines TRBV6-6 with TRBJ1-5, with D possibly TRBD1 on 5 matching bases. Germline loops: CDR1 MNHNY, CDR2 SVGAGI (reference sequence). CDR3 size: 15 residues. V was cut by 0 bases and J by 12 bases, with 18 bases left in between. DNA of the CDR3: TGTGCCAGCAGTTACTCGGGCCAGGGAAATCAAGTCCAGCATTTT. This gives the protein CASSYSGQGNQVQHF.

This clone was observed once. V and J are TRBV6-5 and TRBJ1-2; 10 bases are shared with TRBD1. V lost 7 bases, J lost 3 bases, and 8 bases stayed unmatched. The CDR3 has 15 amino acids. From germline, CDR1 is MNHEY and CDR2 SVGAGI. CDR3 amino acids: CASNPGQGIYYGYTF. Written as DNA, the CDR3 is TGTGCCAGCAACCCGGGACAGGGGATTTACTATGGCTACACCTTC.

The V gene is TRBV4-3, the J gene TRBJ2-7, with a weak D call TRBD1 (6 bases). Germline CDR1 reads LGHNA; CDR2 reads YSLEER. The V and J ends lost 4 bases and 1 base respectively, with 11 bases between them. The CDR3 loop spans 14 amino acids. CDR3 sequence (DNA): TGCGCCAGCAGCCTCCGGACAGTTTCCTACGAGCAGTACTTC. Translation gives CASSLRTVSYEQYF.

The V call is TRBV11-2, the J call TRBJ1-5, with D unresolved. V lost 5 bases, J lost 2 bases, and 7 bases lay in between. This CDR3 has 13 residues. Looked up from germline, CDR1 is SGHAT and CDR2 is FQNNGV. The CDR3 bases are TGTGCCAGCAGCCCCTCGGGCAATCAGCCCCAGCATTTT. Translating gives CASSPSGNQPQHF.

The V gene is TRBV27, the J gene TRBJ2-3; D is perhaps TRBD1 (7 bases). Trimming stripped 2 bases from V and 2 bases from J, with 17 bases between. The CDR3 is 17 amino acids. Looked up from germline, CDR1 is MNHEY and CDR2 is SMNVEV (reference sequence). The CDR3 loop is CASSLRGRGTITDTQYF. DNA of the CDR3: TGTGCCAGCAGTTTAAGGGGGCGGGGTACAATCACAGATACGCAGTATTTT.

The chain has TRBV16 and TRBJ1-2; no clear D. The CDR3 covers 16 residues. The germline CDR1 and CDR2 sequences are KGHSY and FQNENV. V was shortened by 1 base and J by 4 bases, with 16 bases between the two germline ends. The CDR3 bases are TGTGCCAGCAGCCAATTATTACAGCCCGAGGGCTATGGCTACACCTTC. This sequence encodes CASSQLLQPEGYGYTF.

The chain couples TRBV28 to TRBJ2-5; tentative D call: TRBD1 (6 bases). Deletions cut 6 bases from V and 5 bases from J, with 19 bases between. CDR3 size: 15 residues. Per the germline V gene, CDR1 is MDHEN and CDR2 is SYDVKM. The CDR3 protein is CASRLAAGARETQYF. As DNA, the CDR3 is TGTGCCAGCAGGTTGGCGGCAGGGGCGAGGGAGACCCAGTACTTC.

The genes are TRBV4-1 and TRBJ2-1; D is possibly TRBD1 (6 bases). Germline-derived CDR1 and CDR2 are MGHRA and YSYEKL. The ends were cut back, 3 bases at V and 0 bases at J, with 12 bases in the middle. The CDR3 consists of 16 residues. The CDR3 protein is CASSQATGSSYNEQFF. The DNA for the CDR3 is TGCGCCAGCAGCCAGGCTACAGGGAGCTCCTACAATGAGCAGTTCTTC.

This clone came up once. Compared with germline, one end of the junction differs, possibly owing to a read error. This sequence joins TRBV2 and TRBJ2-2, with 8 bases fitting TRBD2. Germline CDR1 and CDR2: SNHLY and FYNNEI. The CDR3 loop spans 16 amino acids. This CDR3 reads CASSQAGALNTGELFF. Here the CDR3 DNA reads TGTGCCAGCAGTCAAGCGGGGGCCTTAAACACCGGGGAGCTGTTTTTT.

This chain links TRBV30 with TRBJ1-1, with 8 bases lining up with TRBD1. From germline, CDR1 is GTSNPN and CDR2 SVGIG (reference sequence). The CDR3 is 17 residues long. The ends lost 5 bases at V and 0 bases at J; junction bases unmatched: 14. The CDR3 DNA reads TGTGCCTGGCAGACAGGGGCGATCAACACCTTGAACACTGAAGCTTTCTTT. This translates into CAWQTGAINTLNTEAFF.

This chain connects TRBV30 to TRBJ2-1; 9 positions agree with TRBD2. The J segment lost 6 bases and the V segment lost 3 bases, leaving 6 bases of the junction unmatched. This CDR3 has 14 amino acids. Germline assignment: CDR1 GTSNPN and CDR2 SVGIG (reference sequence). CDR3 DNA: TGTGCCTGGAGGTTAGCGGGGGCGGGCAATGAGCAGTTCTTC. Encoded protein: CAWRLAGAGNEQFF.